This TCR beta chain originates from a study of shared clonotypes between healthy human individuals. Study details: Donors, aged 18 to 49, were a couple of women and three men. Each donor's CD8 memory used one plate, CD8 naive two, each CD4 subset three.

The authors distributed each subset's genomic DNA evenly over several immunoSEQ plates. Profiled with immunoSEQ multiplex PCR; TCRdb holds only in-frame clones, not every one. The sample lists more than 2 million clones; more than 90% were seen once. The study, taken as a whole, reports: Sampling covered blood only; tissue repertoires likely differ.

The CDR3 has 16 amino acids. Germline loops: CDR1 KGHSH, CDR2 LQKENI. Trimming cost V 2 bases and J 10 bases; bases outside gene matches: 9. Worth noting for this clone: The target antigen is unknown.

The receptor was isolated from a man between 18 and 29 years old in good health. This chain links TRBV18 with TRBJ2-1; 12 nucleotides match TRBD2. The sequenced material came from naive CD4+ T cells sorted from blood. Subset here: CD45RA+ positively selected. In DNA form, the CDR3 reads TGTGCCAGCTCACCATCGCTAGCGGGAGGGCCTGGCGAGCAGTTCTTC. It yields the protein CASSPSLAGGPGEQFF.